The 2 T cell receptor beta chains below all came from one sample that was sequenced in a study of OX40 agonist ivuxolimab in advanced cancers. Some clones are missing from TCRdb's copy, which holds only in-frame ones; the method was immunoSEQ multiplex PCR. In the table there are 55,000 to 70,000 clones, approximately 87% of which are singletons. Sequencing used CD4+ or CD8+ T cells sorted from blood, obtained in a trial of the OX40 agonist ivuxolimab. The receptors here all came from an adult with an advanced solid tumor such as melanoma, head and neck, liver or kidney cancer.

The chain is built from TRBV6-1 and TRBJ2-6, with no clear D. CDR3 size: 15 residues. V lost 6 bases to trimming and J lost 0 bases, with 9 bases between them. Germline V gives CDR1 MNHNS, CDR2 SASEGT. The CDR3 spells CASRPDFSGANVLTF. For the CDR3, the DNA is TGTGCCAGCAGGCCCGACTTCTCTGGGGCCAACGTCCTGACTTTC.

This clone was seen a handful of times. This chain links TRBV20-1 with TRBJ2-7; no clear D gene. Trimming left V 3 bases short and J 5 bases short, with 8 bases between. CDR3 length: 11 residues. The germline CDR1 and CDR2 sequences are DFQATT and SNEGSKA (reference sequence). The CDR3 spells CSASPGNEQYF. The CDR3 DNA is TGCAGTGCTAGTCCGGGCAACGAGCAGTACTTC.